This TCR beta chain was documented in a study of blood T cell repertoires in COVID-19 (dated by TCRdb to 2020 to 2021). Context from the whole study: Collaborator samples came from the United States, Italy and Spain and covered acute and convalescent phases of COVID-19. Deeply sampled blood TCRbeta repertoires from subjects exposed to, actively infected with, or recovered from COVID-19 were included in the dataset. The repertoires were released in a freely available public database intended as a resource for research on the immune response to SARS-CoV-2. The sample metadata nearly always contained a de-identified subject ID, COVID-19 status, age in years and sex. The samples were drawn from two sources: the first 160 participants of the ongoing ImmuneRACE study, and 950 to 1,500 subjects contributed by 6 global collaborators. The prospective study material was composed of cDNA or gDNA derived from T cells, B-cell-depleted T cells, or PBMCs. Where available, HLA class I and class II types were taken from metadata supplied by the sample provider and were not determined by assay-based typing.

Overall study results and their limits: How much clinical and demographic metadata was included differed by source and by participant, and the metadata was provided uncurated.

Including the terminal cysteine and phenylalanine, the CDR3 comprises 14 residues. Only the CDR3 region is kept as DNA, spanning 42 bases read in frame from base 1. V drops 5 bases and J drops 7 bases, leaving 20 bases in between. The germline V gene (reference sequence) yields GTSNPN for CDR1 and SVGIG for CDR2. As regards this clone: Its antigen is unknown. Base qualities are not provided; no much larger clone lies one nucleotide away.

The immunoSEQ Assay, a bias-controlled multiplex PCR, was used to amplify TCRbeta CDR3 regions from genomic DNA. In the authors' own workflow: The number of nucleated cells in each sample was estimated by amplification of reference gene primers within the assay. Sequence reads were collapsed and filtered to measure the absolute abundance of every unique TCRbeta CDR3 rearrangement. For each sample, productive Simpson clonality was calculated as the square root of Simpson's diversity index over productive rearrangements. TCRdb took this table from immuneACCESS and kept in-frame rearrangements with V and J called. Such tables lack part of the clones; where checked against another copy, unresolved V genes explain under half of the gap, and the rest is unexplained. V, J and clone size derive from that table, while D and trimming were established from the DNA sequence. The sample contains about 270,000 clones, about 89% of them found a single time. Around 2.4% of the sample comes from the top ten.

Participants in the prospective study were enrolled through a virtual design, were aged roughly 18 to 95 years, and lived in 20 to 30 United States geographic areas. In the prospective study, participants were assigned to cohorts based on the clinical history participants reported in a screening survey and a study questionnaire. Recovered participants in ImmuneRACE Cohort 3 were defined by two consecutive negative NP/OP PCR tests, clearance by a healthcare professional, or resolution of symptoms. Each participant in the prospective study had whole blood, serum and a nasopharyngeal or oropharyngeal swab collected by mobile phlebotomists. Additional blood draws and questionnaires over an approximately 2-month period could optionally be provided by prospective study participants. Blood samples from the prospective study were shipped frozen or at room temperature prior to DNA extraction.

The sequencing sample was made of PBMCs or T cells enriched from blood (not recorded which). This sequence was found in a woman under 30 who had recovered from COVID-19. The rearrangement joined TRBV30 to TRBJ1-2; a tentative D match to TRBD1 spans 6 bases. DNA sequence: TGTGCCTGGGGACAGCGATATTCTAGGGGTGGCTACACCTTC. Its protein product is CAWGQRYSRGGYTF. The entire variable domain, with the stretches around the CDR3 drawn from the reference TRBV30 and TRBJ1-2 proteins, is SQTIHQWPATLVQPVGSPLSLECTVEGTSNPNLYWYRQAAGRGLQLLFYSVGIGQISSEVPQNLSASRPQDRQFILSSKKLLLSDSGFYLCAWGQRYSRGGYTFGSGTRLTVV.